The present entry profiles one T cell receptor beta chain with its context. In germline, CDR1 is SQVTM, CDR2 ANQGSEA. Trimming cost V 1 base and J 3 bases, with 7 bases left between them. The CDR3 length is 12 residues. These data come from a study of shared T cell receptors in the human thymus. Here immunoSEQ multiplex PCR was the method, and the copy in TCRdb shows in-frame clones only, minus some. Among fewer than 700,000 clones listed, 88% were seen once. The data were also submitted as part of a second study, on human thymus T cells. As that study records: Finnish infants who were healthy and having corrective surgery for congenital heart defects made up the donors. The thymus tissue came from resections taken during corrective heart surgery. Apparent skewing of V and J gene usage characterized both thymic and blood repertoires. As related research reported, thymic repertoires overlapped highly among unrelated individuals.

Sequenced material: thymocytes. The rearrangement joins TRBV29-1 to TRBJ2-7, with D unclear. The TCR originated in a boy under two years old with a congenital heart defect. The DNA of the CDR3 is TGCAGCGTTGAAGGACACCTCTACGAGCAGTACTTC. This codes for CSVEGHLYEQYF.